These 3 T cell receptor beta chains were sequenced from one sample in a study of OX40 agonist ivuxolimab in advanced cancers. Assay used: immunoSEQ multiplex PCR; TCRdb lists only in-frame clones, some missing. Of some 50,000 clones listed, more than 85% were seen once; the top ten hold about 11%. The source material was CD4+ or CD8+ T cells sorted from blood, sampled in a trial of the OX40 agonist ivuxolimab. The origin of the receptors is an adult with an advanced solid tumor such as melanoma, head and neck, liver or kidney cancer.

This clone was seen just once. The chain couples TRBV27 to TRBJ2-3; 16 nucleotides align to TRBD2. Germline CDR1 and CDR2: MNHEY and SMNVEV (reference sequence). Trimming took 5 bases from V and 10 from J; bases not matched to a gene: 3. The CDR3 length is 14 residues. This chain's CDR3 is CASSGTSGRVAQYF. As DNA, the CDR3 is TGTGCCAGCAGTGGGACTAGCGGGAGGGTTGCGCAGTATTTT.

The V gene is TRBV28, the J gene TRBJ2-2, with D hard to call. CDR1 and CDR2 (germline): MDHEN, SYDVKM. CDR3 size: 13 residues. Trimming took 5 bases from V and 4 from J, leaving 8 bases between them. CDR3 region: CASSALGTGELFF. CDR3 in DNA: TGTGCCAGCAGTGCCCTGGGCACCGGGGAGCTGTTTTTT.

The V and J genes are TRBV4-1 and TRBJ2-2; D call uncertain. Germline CDR1 is MGHRA and CDR2 is YSYEKL. This CDR3 contains 12 residues. V dropped 3 bases and J dropped 7 bases, with 6 bases sitting between them. Here the CDR3 reads CASSQYNGELFF. The CDR3 DNA sequence: TGCGCCAGCAGCCAGTACAACGGGGAGCTGTTTTTT.